Each of the 15 T cell receptor beta chains below was sequenced from the same sample in a study of shared clonotypes between healthy human individuals. Clones were read by immunoSEQ multiplex PCR, and TCRdb kept only the in-frame ones, dropping some. The sample has roughly 660,000 clones, about 92% seen once. The sequenced material came from memory CD8+ T cells from PBMCs. Stated subset: CD45RO+ cells pooled with CCR7-negative TemRA cells. The origin of the receptors is a man in his late teens or twenties in good health. Some clones in this sample may be carry-over from other donors' samples.

V is TRBV11-2 and J is TRBJ2-3; unclear D gene. This CDR3 has 14 amino acids. Deletions cut 10 bases from V and 0 bases from J, with 14 bases between. CDR1 and CDR2 (germline): SGHAT, FQNNGV. CDR3 nucleotide sequence: TGTGCCACACGAGAGAGATCTAGCACAGATACGCAGTATTTT. It specifies CATRERSSTDTQYF.

The genes are TRBV7-2 and TRBJ1-2; D is ambiguous. Trimming took 0 bases from V and 4 from J, leaving 15 bases between them. The V gene's germline CDR1 is SGHTA and CDR2 FQGNSA. The CDR3 is 16 residues long. Here the CDR3 DNA reads TGTGCCAGCAGCTTAGCGATTTACAGTTACATCTATGGCTACACCTTC. This translates into CASSLAIYSYIYGYTF.

The count of this clone is one. J is TRBJ1-2 and V is TRBV6-5; 7 bases fit TRBD1. J gave up 11 bases and V 8 bases, and 11 bases lay outside the gene matches. Looked up from germline, CDR1 is MNHEY and CDR2 is SVGAGI. CDR3 length equals 12 residues. This chain's CDR3 is CASFGTDVGYTF. The CDR3 DNA follows: TGTGCCAGCTTCGGGACAGACGTCGGGTACACCTTC.

The chain combines TRBV29-1 with TRBJ2-1; possibly TRBD2 for D (6 bases). Germline V gives CDR1 SQVTM, CDR2 ANQGSEA. CDR3 length: 15 residues. The V and J ends lost 7 bases and 5 bases respectively, with 21 bases between them. CDR3 bases: TGCAGCGCAGATGGATGGACTATCTTTAACAATGAGCAGTTCTTC. Protein sequence: CSADGWTIFNNEQFF.

The chain couples TRBV7-2 to TRBJ2-7, with 7 bases that match TRBD2. The junction had 6 bases not matched to a gene; V was cut back by 6 bases and J by 4 bases. CDR3 length: 13 amino acids. Germline V gives CDR1 SGHTA, CDR2 FQGNSA. The CDR3 nucleotides are TGTGCCAGCAGGTCGGGGACTATGTACGAGCAGTACTTC. Its protein is CASRSGTMYEQYF. Variable domain in full (rest from reference TRBV7-2 and TRBJ2-7): GAGVSQSPSNKVTEKGKDVELRCDPISGHTALYWYRQSLGQGLEFLIYFQGNSAPDKSGLPSDRFSAERTGGSVSTLTIQRTQQEDSAVYLCASRSGTMYEQYFGPGTRLTVT.

CDR3 loop: CASFGRIRVNNEKLFF. The CDR3 nucleotides read TGTGCCAGCTTTGGGCGAATCAGGGTTAACAATGAAAAACTGTTTTTT. This sequence joins TRBV2 and TRBJ1-4, with D possibly TRBD1 on 5 matching bases. CDR3 size: 16 residues. V shed 8 bases and J shed 5 bases, with 21 bases lying between them. Germline lookup yields CDR1 SNHLY and CDR2 FYNNEI.

V and J are TRBV10-3 and TRBJ2-3; 10 bases fit TRBD2. The V gene end was trimmed by 4 bases and the J gene end by 0 bases; junction bases not matched to a gene: 4. CDR1 and CDR2 (germline): ENHRY, SYGVKD. The CDR3 consists of 16 residues. The CDR3 coding sequence is TGTGCCATCAGTGTTGAGACTAGCGGGAGCACAGATACGCAGTATTTT. Its protein product is CAISVETSGSTDTQYF.

V gene TRBV7-2 combines with J gene TRBJ2-2; 9 bases line up with TRBD2. Germline CDR1 SGHTA, CDR2 FQGNSA. The trim removed 4 bases at V and 6 bases at J, leaving 9 bases unmatched. The length of the CDR3 is 16 residues. This CDR3 reads CASSSVAGDLAGELFF. The DNA for the CDR3 is TGTGCCAGCAGCTCAGTAGCGGGAGACCTCGCCGGGGAGCTGTTTTTT.

The rearrangement links TRBV2 to TRBJ2-7; D unresolved. The CDR3 totals 13 residues. Germline V gene sequence: CDR1 SNHLY, CDR2 FYNNEI. Between the trimmed V and J ends, which lost 5 bases and 3 bases, there was a span of 11 bases. In DNA, the CDR3 is TGTGCCAGCAGTTGGGGTGTTCGCTACGAGCAGTACTTC. It translates to CASSWGVRYEQYF.

The chain combines TRBV28 with TRBJ1-2; D call uncertain. Germline V gene data show CDR1 as MDHEN and CDR2 as SYDVKM. Trimming stripped 5 bases from V and 2 bases from J, with 15 bases between. The length of the CDR3 is 15 residues. CDR3 residues: CASSLYPDLNYGYTF. The DNA of the CDR3 is TGTGCCAGCAGTCTGTACCCGGACCTCAACTATGGCTACACCTTC.

This clone was recorded once. The chain employs TRBV9 and TRBJ2-2, with TRBD1 matching over 7 bases. This CDR3 contains 16 residues. Germline CDR1 SGDLS, CDR2 YYNGEE. The trim removed 2 bases at V and 4 bases at J, leaving 8 bases unmatched. For the CDR3, the DNA is TGTGCCAGCAGCGTGGAAGAGGGGGCGATCACCGGGGAGCTGTTTTTT. It translates to CASSVEEGAITGELFF. The complete variable domain, with remaining parts taken from reference TRBV9 and TRBJ2-2, reads DSGVTQTPKHLITATGQRVTLRCSPRSGDLSVYWYQQSLDQGLQFLIQYYNGEERAKGNILERFSAQQFPDLHSELNLSSLELGDSALYFCASSVEEGAITGELFFGEGSRLTVL.

This clone was detected once. This chain connects TRBV5-6 to TRBJ2-1; D is possibly TRBD2 (6 bases). Between the trimmed V and J ends, which lost 4 bases and 8 bases, there was a span of 22 bases. The V gene's germline CDR1 is SGHDT and CDR2 YYEEEE. CDR3 length equals 16 residues. The CDR3, as DNA: TGTGCCAGCAGCCCCTTTACTAGGACTAACTTCGATGAGCAGTTCTTC. Translation: CASSPFTRTNFDEQFF.

The V gene is TRBV28, the J gene TRBJ1-2; 12 positions match TRBD1. With 5 bases clipped from V and 6 bases from J, the junction kept 7 bases outside the gene matches. CDR3 size: 15 residues. Germline V gives CDR1 MDHEN, CDR2 SYDVKM. CDR3: CASSAGTGGAHGYTF. CDR3 nucleotide sequence: TGTGCCAGCAGTGCCGGGACAGGGGGCGCGCATGGCTACACCTTC.

This clone occurred a few times. The chain uses TRBV27 and TRBJ1-5; D is uncertain. V was pared by 5 bases and J by 6 bases, with 14 bases between. The CDR3 is made up of 14 amino acids. Per germline, CDR1 MNHEY and CDR2 SMNVEV (reference sequence). The CDR3 reads CASSPARVAQPQHF. CDR3 nucleotides: TGTGCCAGCAGTCCGGCGAGGGTGGCTCAGCCCCAGCATTTT.

The rearrangement uses TRBV9 and TRBJ2-5, with D uncertain. The length of the CDR3 is 15 residues. CDR1 is SGDLS, CDR2 YYNGEE, per germline. Trimming pared 2 bases from V and 1 base from J, leaving 12 bases between. CDR3 bases: TGTGCCAGCAGCGTTACCAGGCGACCCCAAGAGACCCAGTACTTC. Translated: CASSVTRRPQETQYF.